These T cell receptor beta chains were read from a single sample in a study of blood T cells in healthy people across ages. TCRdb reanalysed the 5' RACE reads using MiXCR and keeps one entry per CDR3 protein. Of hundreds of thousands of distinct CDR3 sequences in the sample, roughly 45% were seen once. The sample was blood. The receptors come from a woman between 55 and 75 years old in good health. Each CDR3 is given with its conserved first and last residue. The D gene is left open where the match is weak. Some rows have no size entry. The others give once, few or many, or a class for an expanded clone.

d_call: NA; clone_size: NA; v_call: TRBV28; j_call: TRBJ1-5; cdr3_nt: TGTGCCAGCAGCCCTCCGACTTCGGCTCAGCCCCAGCATTTT; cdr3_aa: CASSPPTSAQPQHF
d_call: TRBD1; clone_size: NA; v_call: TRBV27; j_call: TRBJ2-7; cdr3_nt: TGTGCCAGCGGGTATCCGGGACAGATTTACGAGCAGTACTTC; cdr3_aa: CASGYPGQIYEQYF
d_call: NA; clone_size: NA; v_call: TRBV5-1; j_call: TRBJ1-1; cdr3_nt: TGCGCCAGCAGCTTGGATCCGGGAAACACTGAAGCTTTCTTT; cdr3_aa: CASSLDPGNTEAFF
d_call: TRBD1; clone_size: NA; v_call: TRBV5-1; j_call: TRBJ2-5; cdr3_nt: TGCGCCAGCAGCGAGAGCAGGGGGCCAGAGACCCAGTACTTC; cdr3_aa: CASSESRGPETQYF
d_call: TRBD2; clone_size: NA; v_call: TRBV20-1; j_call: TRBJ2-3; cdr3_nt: TGCAGTGCTAGGGGACTAGCGGGAGTCGCAGATACGCAGTATTTT; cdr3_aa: CSARGLAGVADTQYF
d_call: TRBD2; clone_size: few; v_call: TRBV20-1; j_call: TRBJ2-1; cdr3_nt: TGCAGTGCTAGAGATCCGGCGGGGGGGAGCTCCTACAATGAGCAGTTCTTC; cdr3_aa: CSARDPAGGSSYNEQFF
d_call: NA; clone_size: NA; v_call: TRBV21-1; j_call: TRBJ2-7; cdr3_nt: TGTGCCAGCAGCGAAGGACAGGACGACACCTACGAGCAGTACTTC; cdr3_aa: CASSEGQDDTYEQYF
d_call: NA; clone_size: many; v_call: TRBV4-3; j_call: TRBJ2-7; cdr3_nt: TGCGCCAGCAGCCAAGATCGAGGGGCCCCCTACGAGCAGTACTTC; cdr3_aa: CASSQDRGAPYEQYF
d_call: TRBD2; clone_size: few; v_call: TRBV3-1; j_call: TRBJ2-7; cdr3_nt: TGTGCCAGCAGCCAGACTAGCGGGGTTTCCTACGAGCAGTACTTC; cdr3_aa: CASSQTSGVSYEQYF
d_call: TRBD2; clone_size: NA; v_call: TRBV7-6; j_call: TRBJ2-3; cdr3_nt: TGTGCCAGCAGCCGACTGACTAGCGGGGGACTTCGGGGCTCAGATACGCAGTATTTT; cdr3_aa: CASSRLTSGGLRGSDTQYF
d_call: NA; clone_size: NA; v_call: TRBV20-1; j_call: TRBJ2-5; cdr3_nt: TGCAGTGCTAGAGGTGGGGGGTCCCAGGAGACCCAGTACTTC; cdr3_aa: CSARGGGSQETQYF
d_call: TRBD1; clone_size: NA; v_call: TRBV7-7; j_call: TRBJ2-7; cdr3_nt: TGTGCCAGCAGCCAGCGACAGGGCAGCTCCTACGAGCAGTACTTC; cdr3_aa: CASSQRQGSSYEQYF
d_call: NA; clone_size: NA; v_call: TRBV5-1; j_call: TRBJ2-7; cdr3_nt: TGCGCCAGCAGCTCACAGGAGCCTCGCTACGAGCAGTACTTC; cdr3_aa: CASSSQEPRYEQYF
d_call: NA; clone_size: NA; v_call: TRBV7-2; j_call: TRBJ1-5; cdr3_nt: TGTGCCAGCAGCTTATCTGGGACACCTTATAGCAATCAGCCCCAGCATTTT; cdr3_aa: CASSLSGTPYSNQPQHF
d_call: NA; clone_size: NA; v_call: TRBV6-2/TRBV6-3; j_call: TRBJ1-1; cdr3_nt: TGTGCCAGCAGAGCCCTTCAGGGATTCACTGAAGCTTTCTTT; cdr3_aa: CASRALQGFTEAFF
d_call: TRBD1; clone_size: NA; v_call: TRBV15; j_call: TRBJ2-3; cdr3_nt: TGTGCCACCAGGGTGACAGGGACAGATACGCAGTATTTT; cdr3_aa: CATRVTGTDTQYF
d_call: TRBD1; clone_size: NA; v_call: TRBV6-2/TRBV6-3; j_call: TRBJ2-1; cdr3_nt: TGTGCCAGCAACTCCGGGACAGGGCATCACAATGAGCAGTTCTTC; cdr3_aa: CASNSGTGHHNEQFF
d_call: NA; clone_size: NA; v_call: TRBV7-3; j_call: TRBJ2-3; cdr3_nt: TGTGCCAGCAGCTATGGGTCCGTTACGGCAGATACGCAGTATTTT; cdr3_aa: CASSYGSVTADTQYF
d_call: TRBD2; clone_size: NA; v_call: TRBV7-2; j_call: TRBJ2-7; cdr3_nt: TGTGCCAGCACCGAGACTAGCGGGAGACGTTTAGAGCAGTACTTC; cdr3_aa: CASTETSGRRLEQYF
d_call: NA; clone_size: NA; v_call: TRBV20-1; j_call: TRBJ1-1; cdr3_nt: TGCAGTGCTGGGGACCCATTGACTGAAGCTTTCTTT; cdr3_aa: CSAGDPLTEAFF
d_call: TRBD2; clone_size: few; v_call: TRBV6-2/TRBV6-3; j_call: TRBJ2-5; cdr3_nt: TGTGCCAGCAGTTGGGAGGGAGTTGAGACCCAGTACTTC; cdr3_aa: CASSWEGVETQYF
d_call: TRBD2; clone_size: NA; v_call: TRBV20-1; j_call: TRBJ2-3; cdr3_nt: TGCAGTGCTAGAAATAGCGGGAGCACAGATACGCAGTATTTT; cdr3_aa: CSARNSGSTDTQYF
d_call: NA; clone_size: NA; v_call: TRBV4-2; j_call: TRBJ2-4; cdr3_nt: TGTGCCAGCAGCCAAAATCCCGCCACGCCAGGGGTGGGTGAGCAGTACTTC; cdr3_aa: CASSQNPATPGVGEQYF
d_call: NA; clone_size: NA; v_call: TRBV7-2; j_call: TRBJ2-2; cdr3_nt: TGTGCCAGCAGTCCATCCTTTCTCCTCACCGGGGAGCTGTTTTTT; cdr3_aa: CASSPSFLLTGELFF
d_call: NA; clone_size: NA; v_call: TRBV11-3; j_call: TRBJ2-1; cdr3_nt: TGTGCCAGCAGCTTAGATACGGGGGATAATCCGTTCTTC; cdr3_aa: CASSLDTGDNPFF
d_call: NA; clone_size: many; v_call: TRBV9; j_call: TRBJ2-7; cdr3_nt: TGTGCCAGCAGCGTATTCGGGGGCTACGAGCAGTACTTC; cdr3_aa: CASSVFGGYEQYF
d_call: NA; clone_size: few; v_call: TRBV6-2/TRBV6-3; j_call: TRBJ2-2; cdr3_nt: TGTGCCAGCAGTAGGGCTAACACCGGGGAGCTGTTTTTT; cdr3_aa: CASSRANTGELFF
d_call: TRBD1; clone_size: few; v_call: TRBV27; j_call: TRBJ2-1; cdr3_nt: TGTGCCATCTGGACAGGGAACAATGAGCAGTTCTTC; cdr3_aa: CAIWTGNNEQFF
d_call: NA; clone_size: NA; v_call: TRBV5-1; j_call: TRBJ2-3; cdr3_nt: TGCGCCAGCAGCGCCTGGGGGGCTTCCACAGATACGCAGTATTTT; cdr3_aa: CASSAWGASTDTQYF
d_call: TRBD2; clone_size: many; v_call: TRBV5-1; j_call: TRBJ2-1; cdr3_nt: TGCGCCAGCAGCTTGTGGCGGGAGGGCCCCAATGAGCAGTTCTTC; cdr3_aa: CASSLWREGPNEQFF
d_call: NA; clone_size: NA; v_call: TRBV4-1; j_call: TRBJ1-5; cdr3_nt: TGCGCCAGCAGCCCCGTCGACATGGGGTTTTCCAATCAGCCCCAGCATTTT; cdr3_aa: CASSPVDMGFSNQPQHF
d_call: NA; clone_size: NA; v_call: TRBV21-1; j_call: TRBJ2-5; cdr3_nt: TGTGCCAGCAGCGGACACCTATGGGCCCAGTACTTC; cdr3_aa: CASSGHLWAQYF
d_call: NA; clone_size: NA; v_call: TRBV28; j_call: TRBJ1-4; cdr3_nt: TGTGCCAGCATGGAACAGCTCAATGAAAAACTGTTTTTT; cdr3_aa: CASMEQLNEKLFF
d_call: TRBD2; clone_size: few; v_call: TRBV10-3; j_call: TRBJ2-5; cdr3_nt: TGTGCCATCAGTTTGACTAGCGGGGCTCAAGAGACCCAGTACTTC; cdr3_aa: CAISLTSGAQETQYF
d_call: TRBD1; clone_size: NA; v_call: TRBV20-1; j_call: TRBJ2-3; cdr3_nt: TGCAGTGCCACCTCCGGGACAGGGGGCATATATACGCAGTATTTT; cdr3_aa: CSATSGTGGIYTQYF
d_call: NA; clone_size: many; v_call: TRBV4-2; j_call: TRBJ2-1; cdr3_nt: TGTGCCAGCAGCCAAGATTTCGGCCTAAGGGGGAGGGGGTTCTTC; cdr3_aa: CASSQDFGLRGRGFF
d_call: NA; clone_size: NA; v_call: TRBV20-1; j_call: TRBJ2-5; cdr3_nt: TGCAGTGCTGGAGGGGGGACCGAAGAGACCCAGTACTTC; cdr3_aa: CSAGGGTEETQYF
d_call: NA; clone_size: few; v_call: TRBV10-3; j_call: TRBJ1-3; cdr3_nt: TGTGCCATCAGTGAGGGCAGGGCTGGAAACACCATATATTTT; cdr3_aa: CAISEGRAGNTIYF
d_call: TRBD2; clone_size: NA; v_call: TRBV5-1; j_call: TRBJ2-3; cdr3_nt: TGCGCCAGCAGCTTGCAACTAGCGAGTTCCACAGATACGCAGTATTTT; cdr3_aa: CASSLQLASSTDTQYF
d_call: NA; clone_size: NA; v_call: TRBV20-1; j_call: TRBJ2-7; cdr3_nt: TGCAGTGCCGACAGGACCTACGAGCAGTACTTC; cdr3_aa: CSADRTYEQYF
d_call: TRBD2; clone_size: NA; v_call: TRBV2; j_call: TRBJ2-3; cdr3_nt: TGTGCCAGCACCCCGTCGGGGGCTAGCGGGACGACTAGCACAGATACGCAGTATTTT; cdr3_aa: CASTPSGASGTTSTDTQYF
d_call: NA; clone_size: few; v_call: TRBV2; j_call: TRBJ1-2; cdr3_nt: TGTGCCAGCAGCCCGCTCTTTGGCTACACCTTC; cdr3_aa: CASSPLFGYTF
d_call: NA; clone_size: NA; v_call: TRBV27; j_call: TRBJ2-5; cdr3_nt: TGTGCCAGCAGTCCTGACGCCCATCGGTGGGAGACCCAGTACTTC; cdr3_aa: CASSPDAHRWETQYF
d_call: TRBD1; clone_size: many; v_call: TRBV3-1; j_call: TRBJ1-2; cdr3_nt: TGTGCCAGCAGCCCGGGACAGGGGTCTGGCTACACCTTC; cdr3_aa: CASSPGQGSGYTF
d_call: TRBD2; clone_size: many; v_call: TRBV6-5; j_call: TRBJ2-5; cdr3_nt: TGTGCCAGCAGGAGGGGACTAGCGGGAGAGTCGGAGACCCAGTACTTC; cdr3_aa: CASRRGLAGESETQYF
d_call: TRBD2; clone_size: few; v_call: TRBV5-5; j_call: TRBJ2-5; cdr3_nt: TGTGCCAGCGTCCCTAGGATAGCGGGAGTAGTAGAGACCCAGTACTTC; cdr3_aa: CASVPRIAGVVETQYF
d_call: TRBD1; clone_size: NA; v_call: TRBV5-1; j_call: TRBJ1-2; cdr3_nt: TGCGCCAGCAGCTCATCGACAGGGACGAAGGATGGCTACACCTTC; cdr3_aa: CASSSSTGTKDGYTF
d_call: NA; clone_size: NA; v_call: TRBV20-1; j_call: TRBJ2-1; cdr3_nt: TGCAGTGCTTATACTAGCTCCGGGGTGAGGGATGAGCAGTTCTTC; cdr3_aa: CSAYTSSGVRDEQFF
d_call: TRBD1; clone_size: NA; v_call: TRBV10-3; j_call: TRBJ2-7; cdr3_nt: TGTGCCATCAGTGAGTTTGGGTTAGGGAACAGGGGGAACTACGAGCAGTACTTC; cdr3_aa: CAISEFGLGNRGNYEQYF
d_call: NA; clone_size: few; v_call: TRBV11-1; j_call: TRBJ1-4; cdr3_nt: TGTGCCAGCAGTTTCGGACGGACTAATGAAAAACTGTTTTTT; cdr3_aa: CASSFGRTNEKLFF
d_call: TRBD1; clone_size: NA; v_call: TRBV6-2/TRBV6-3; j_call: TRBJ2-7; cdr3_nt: TGTGCCAGCAGCCTCCCAAGGACAGGCACCTACGATCAGTACTTC; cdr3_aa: CASSLPRTGTYDQYF
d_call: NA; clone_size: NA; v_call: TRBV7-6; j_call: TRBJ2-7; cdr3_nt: TGTGCCAGCAGCCCGTTTGTGGACAGCCCCTACGAGCAGTACTTC; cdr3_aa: CASSPFVDSPYEQYF
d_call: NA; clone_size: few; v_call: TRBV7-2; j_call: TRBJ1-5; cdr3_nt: TGTGCCAGCAGCTTAACCCCGGGCCAGCCCCAGCATTTT; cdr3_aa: CASSLTPGQPQHF
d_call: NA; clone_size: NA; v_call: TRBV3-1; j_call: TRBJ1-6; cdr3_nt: TGTGCCAGCAGCCAAGTACAGGGAGGCTCCTATAATTCACCCCTCCACTTT; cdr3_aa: CASSQVQGGSYNSPLHF
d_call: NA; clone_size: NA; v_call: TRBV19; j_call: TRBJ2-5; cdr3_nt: TGTGCCAGTGGACCCAGTGCTAGAGGAGAGACCCAGTACTTC; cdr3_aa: CASGPSARGETQYF
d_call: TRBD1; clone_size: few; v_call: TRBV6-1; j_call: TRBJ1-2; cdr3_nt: TGTGCCAGCAGTCCTCCTAGGGGGCGACGGACCACAGGGGGCTACACCTTC; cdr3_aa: CASSPPRGRRTTGGYTF
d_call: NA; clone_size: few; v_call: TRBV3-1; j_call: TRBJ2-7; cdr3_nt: TGTGCCAGCAGCCAAGTTGTCAGTTCCTACGAGCAGTACTTC; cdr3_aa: CASSQVVSSYEQYF
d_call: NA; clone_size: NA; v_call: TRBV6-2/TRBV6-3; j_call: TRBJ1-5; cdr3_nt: TGTGCCAGCAGTTACATTCCCCAGTTAAGCAATCAGCCCCAGCATTTT; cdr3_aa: CASSYIPQLSNQPQHF
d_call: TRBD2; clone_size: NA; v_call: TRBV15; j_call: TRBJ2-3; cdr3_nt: TGTACCACCAGCAGCCAGGGAGGGGCAGATACGCAGTATTTT; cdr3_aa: CTTSSQGGADTQYF